The entry that follows covers one TCR beta chain sequence. Its antigen remains unidentified. One junction end disagrees with the germline gene, perhaps due to a read error. With 60 Vbeta and 13 Jbeta primers, the PCR was carried out. This table comes from immunoSEQ multiplex PCR, and its TCRdb copy is limited to in-frame clones, with some not included. The table includes around 200,000 clones, roughly 80% detected once. The sample is drawn from a study of cytomegalovirus exposure and HLA in healthy donors. Study overall: For the approximately 400 genotyped donors, about 81% fell within the Caucasian-associated ancestry cluster.

Germline V gene lookup returns CDR1 SEHNR and CDR2 FQNEAQ (reference sequence). The CDR3 spans 16 residues. Study-wide points: Reportedly, cytomegalovirus status was diagnosed with high sensitivity and specificity. Owing to their indistinguishability, certain V segments, notably TRBV6-2 and TRBV6-3, were excluded.

Donors likely had unrecorded immune exposures despite being nominally healthy when sampled. The sequenced material came from PBMCs. This receptor was obtained from a man aged 35 to 55 in good health and CMV-seropositive. V and J are TRBV7-9 and TRBJ2-7; 7 nucleotides agree with TRBD2. The CDR3 bases are TGTTCCAGCAGCCAGAAGGGAGGGGTATTTTTCTACGAGCAGTACTTC. Translating gives CSSSQKGGVFFYEQYF.